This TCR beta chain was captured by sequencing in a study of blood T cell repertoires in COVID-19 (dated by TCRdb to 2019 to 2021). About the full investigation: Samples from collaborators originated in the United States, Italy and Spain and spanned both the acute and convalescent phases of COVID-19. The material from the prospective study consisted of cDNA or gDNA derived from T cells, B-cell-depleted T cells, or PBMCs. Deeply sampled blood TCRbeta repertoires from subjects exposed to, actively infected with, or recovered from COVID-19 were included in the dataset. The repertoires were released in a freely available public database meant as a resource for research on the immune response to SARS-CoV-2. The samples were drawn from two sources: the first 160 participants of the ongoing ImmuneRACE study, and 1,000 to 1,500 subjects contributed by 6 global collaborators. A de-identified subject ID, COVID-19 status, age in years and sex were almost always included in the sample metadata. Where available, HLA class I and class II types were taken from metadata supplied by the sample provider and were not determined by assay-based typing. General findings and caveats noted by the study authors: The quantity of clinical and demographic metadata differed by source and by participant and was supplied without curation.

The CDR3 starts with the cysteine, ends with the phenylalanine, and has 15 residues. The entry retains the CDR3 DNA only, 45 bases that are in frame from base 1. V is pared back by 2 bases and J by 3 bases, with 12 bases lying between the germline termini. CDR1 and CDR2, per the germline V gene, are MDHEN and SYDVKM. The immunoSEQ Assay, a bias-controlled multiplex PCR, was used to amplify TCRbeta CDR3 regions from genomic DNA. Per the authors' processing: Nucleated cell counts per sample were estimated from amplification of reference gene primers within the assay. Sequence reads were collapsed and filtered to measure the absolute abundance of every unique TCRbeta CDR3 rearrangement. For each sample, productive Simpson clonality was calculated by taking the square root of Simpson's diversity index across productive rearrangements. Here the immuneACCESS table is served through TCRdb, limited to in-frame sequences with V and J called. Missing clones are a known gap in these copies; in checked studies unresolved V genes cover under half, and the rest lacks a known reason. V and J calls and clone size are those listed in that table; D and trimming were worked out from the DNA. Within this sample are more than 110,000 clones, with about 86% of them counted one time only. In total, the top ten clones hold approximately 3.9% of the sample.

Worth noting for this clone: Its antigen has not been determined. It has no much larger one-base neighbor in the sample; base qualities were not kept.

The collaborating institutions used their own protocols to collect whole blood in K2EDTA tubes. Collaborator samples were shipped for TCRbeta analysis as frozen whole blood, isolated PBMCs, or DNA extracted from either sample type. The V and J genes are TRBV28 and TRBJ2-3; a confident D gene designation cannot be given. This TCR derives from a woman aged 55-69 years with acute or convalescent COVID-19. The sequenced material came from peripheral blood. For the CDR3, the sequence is CASSLAELGTDTQYF. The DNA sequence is TGTGCCAGCAGTTTAGCGGAACTCGGAACAGATACGCAGTATTTT.